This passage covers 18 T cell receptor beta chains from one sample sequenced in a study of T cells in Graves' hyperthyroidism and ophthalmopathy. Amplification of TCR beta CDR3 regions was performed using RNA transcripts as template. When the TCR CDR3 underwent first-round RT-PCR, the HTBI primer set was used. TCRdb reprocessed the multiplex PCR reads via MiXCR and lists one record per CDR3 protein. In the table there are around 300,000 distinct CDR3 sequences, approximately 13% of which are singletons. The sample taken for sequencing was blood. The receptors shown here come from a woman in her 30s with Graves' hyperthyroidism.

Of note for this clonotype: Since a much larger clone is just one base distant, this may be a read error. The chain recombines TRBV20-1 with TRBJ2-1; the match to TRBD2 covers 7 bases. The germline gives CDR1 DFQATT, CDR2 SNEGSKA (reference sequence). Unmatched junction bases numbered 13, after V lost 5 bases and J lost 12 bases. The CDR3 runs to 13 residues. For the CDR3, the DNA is TGCAGTGCTGAGGGAACGGGAGGCGATGCGCAGTTCTTC. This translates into CSAEGTGGDAQFF.

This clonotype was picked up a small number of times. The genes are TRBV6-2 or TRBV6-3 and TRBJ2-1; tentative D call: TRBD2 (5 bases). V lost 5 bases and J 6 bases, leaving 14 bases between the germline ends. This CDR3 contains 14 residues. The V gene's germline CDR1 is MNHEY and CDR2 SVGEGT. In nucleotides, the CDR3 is TGTGCCAGCAGTGGACTTTTCCCCCCCAATGAGCAGTTCTTC. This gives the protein CASSGLFPPNEQFF.

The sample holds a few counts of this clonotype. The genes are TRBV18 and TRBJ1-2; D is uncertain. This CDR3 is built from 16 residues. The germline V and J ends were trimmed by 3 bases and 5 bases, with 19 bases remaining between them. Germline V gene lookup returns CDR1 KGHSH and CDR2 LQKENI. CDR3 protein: CASSPSPSDGLYGYTF. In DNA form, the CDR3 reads TGTGCCAGCTCACCGTCTCCCTCGGACGGTCTATATGGCTACACCTTC.

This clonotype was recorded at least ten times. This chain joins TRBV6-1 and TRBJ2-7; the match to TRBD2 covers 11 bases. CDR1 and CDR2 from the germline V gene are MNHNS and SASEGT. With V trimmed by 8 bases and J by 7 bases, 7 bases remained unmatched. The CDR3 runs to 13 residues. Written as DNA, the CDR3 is TGTGCCAGCCTTATAGCGGGAGGGCCGGAGCAGTACTTC. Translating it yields CASLIAGGPEQYF.

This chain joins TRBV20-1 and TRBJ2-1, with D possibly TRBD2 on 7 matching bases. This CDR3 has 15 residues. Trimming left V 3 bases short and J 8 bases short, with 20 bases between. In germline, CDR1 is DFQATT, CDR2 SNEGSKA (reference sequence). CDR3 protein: CSASNPGRGWDEQFF. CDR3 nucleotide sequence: TGCAGTGCTAGTAATCCAGGGAGGGGGTGGGATGAGCAGTTCTTC.

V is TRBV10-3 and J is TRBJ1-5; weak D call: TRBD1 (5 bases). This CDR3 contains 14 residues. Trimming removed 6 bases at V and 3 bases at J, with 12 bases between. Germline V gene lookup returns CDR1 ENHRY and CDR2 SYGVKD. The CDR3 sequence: CAISRDPLNQPQHF. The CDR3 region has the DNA TGTGCCATCAGCAGGGATCCTCTCAATCAGCCCCAGCATTTT.

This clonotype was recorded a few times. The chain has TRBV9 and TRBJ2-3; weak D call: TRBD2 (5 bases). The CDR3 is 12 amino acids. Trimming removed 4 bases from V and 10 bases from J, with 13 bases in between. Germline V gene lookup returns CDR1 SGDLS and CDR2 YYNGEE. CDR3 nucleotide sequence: TGTGCCAGCAGCCCGCCGGGGTCTGCGCAGTATTTT. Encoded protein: CASSPPGSAQYF.

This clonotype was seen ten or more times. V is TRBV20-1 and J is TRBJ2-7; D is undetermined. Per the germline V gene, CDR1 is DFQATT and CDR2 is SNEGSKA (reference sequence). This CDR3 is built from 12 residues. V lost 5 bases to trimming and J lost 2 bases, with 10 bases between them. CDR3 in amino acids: CSAQTGTYEQYF. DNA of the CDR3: TGCAGTGCTCAGACTGGGACCTACGAGCAGTACTTC.

The CDR3 reads CASSPYGRGSSNEQFF. CDR3 bases: TGCGCCAGCAGTCCTTACGGGCGCGGGAGCTCCAATGAGCAGTTCTTC. The chain carries TRBV10-1 and TRBJ2-1; 7 positions agree with TRBD2. The CDR3 covers 16 residues. Germline CDR1 WNHNN, CDR2 SYGVQD (reference sequence). With 5 bases clipped from V and 6 bases from J, the junction kept 13 bases outside the gene matches.

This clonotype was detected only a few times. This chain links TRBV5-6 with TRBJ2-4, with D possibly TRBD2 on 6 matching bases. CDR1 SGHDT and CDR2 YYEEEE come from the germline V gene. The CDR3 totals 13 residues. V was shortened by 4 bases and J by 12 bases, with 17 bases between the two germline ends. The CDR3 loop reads CASSHRGLPSQYF. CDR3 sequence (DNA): TGTGCCAGCAGCCACCGAGGACTACCCAGTCAGTACTTC.

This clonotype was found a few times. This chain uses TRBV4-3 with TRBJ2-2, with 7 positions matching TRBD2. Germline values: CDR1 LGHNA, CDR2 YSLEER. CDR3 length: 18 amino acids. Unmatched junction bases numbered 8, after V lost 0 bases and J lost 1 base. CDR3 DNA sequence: TGCGCCAGCAGCCAAGATAGGGGAGCGGGGAAGAACACCGGGGAGCTGTTTTTT. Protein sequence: CASSQDRGAGKNTGELFF.

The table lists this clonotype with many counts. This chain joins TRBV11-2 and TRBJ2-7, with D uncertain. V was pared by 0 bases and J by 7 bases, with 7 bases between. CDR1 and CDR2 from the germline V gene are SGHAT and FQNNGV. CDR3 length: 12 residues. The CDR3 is CASSLEVWEQYF. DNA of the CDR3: TGTGCCAGCAGCTTAGAGGTTTGGGAGCAGTACTTC.

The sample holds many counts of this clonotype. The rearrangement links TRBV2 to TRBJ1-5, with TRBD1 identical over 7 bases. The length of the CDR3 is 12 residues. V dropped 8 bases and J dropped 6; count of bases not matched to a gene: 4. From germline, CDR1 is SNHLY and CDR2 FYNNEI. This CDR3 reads CASGTDAQPQHF. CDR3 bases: TGTGCCAGCGGGACAGACGCTCAGCCCCAGCATTTT.

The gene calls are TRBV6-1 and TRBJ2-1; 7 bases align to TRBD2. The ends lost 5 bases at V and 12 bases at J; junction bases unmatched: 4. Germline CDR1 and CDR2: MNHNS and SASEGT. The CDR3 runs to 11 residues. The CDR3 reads CASSPIAGQFF. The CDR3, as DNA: TGTGCCAGCAGTCCTATAGCGGGGCAGTTCTTC.

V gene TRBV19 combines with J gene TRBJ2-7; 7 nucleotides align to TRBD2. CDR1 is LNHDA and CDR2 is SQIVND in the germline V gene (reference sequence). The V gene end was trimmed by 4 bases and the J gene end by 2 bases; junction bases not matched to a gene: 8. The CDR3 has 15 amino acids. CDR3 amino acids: CASSTSGTITYEQYF. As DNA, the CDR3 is TGTGCCAGTAGTACTAGCGGAACCATCACCTACGAGCAGTACTTC.

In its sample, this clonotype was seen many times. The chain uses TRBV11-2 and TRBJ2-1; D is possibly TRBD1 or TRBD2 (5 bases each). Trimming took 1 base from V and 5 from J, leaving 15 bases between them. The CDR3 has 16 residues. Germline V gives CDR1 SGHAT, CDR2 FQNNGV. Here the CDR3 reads CASSLGTGTPHNEQFF. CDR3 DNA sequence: TGTGCCAGCAGCTTAGGTACGGGGACCCCCCACAATGAGCAGTTCTTC.

The CDR3: CAWSVITEAFF. The DNA for the CDR3 is TGTGCCTGGAGTGTTATTACTGAAGCTTTCTTT. The V gene is TRBV30, the J gene TRBJ1-1; D is ambiguous. This CDR3 region has 11 residues. Germline CDR1 is GTSNPN and CDR2 is SVGIG (reference sequence). V shed 0 bases and J shed 5 bases, with 4 bases lying between them. The whole variable domain, remainder taken from reference TRBV30 and TRBJ1-1, is SQTIHQWPATLVQPVGSPLSLECTVEGTSNPNLYWYRQAAGRGLQLLFYSVGIGQISSEVPQNLSASRPQDRQFILSSKKLLLSDSGFYLCAWSVITEAFFGQGTRLTVV.

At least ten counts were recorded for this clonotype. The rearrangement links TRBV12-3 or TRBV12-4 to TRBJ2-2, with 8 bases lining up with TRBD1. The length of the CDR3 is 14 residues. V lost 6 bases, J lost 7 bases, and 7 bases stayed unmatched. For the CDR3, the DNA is TGTGCCAGCAGACTCATCAGGGGGCACGGGGAGCTGTTTTTT. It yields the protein CASRLIRGHGELFF.